One sample yielded the 4 T cell receptor beta chains listed below, sequenced in a study of T-cell memory formation after mild COVID-19. TCRdb re-analysed the 5' RACE reads in MiXCR, keeping a single row per CDR3 protein. The sample holds about 470,000 distinct CDR3 sequences, about 20% seen once. The specimen was PBMCs or a T cell subset sorted from them (not recorded which). The receptors derive from an adult woman who had mild COVID-19 (a few samples of this study predate the infection). Cell type and time point are not known.

This sequence joins TRBV9 and TRBJ2-7; TRBD2 agrees at 13 bases. The germline V gene has CDR1 SGDLS and CDR2 YYNGEE. The CDR3 extends over 16 amino acids. J was trimmed by 2 bases and V by 2 bases; bases with no gene match: 4. The CDR3 sequence: CASSVGGLAGAYEQYF. The CDR3 region has the DNA TGTGCCAGCAGCGTTGGCGGACTAGCGGGAGCCTACGAGCAGTACTTC.

The rearrangement links TRBV6-1 to TRBJ2-1; 9 nucleotides match TRBD2. CDR1 and CDR2 (germline): MNHNS, SASEGT. Losses at the gene ends were 7 bases for V and 8 bases for J; bases not matched to a gene: 18. The CDR3 extends over 17 amino acids. In DNA form, the CDR3 reads TGTGCCAGCAAGAACGCGGGAGGCGGGGGGGCTGTGGATGAGCAGTTCTTC. Translating it yields CASKNAGGGGAVDEQFF.

The chain carries TRBV6-5 and TRBJ1-4; D is undetermined. Germline-derived CDR1 and CDR2 are MNHEY and SVGAGI. The CDR3 is 14 amino acids. V was cut by 3 bases and J by 4 bases, with 9 bases left in between. The DNA for the CDR3 is TGTGCCAGCAGTTATTCCGGTCTTAATGAAAAACTGTTTTTT. It encodes CASSYSGLNEKLFF.

The gene calls are TRBV29-1 and TRBJ1-4; 7 positions match TRBD1. The CDR3 extends over 13 amino acids. V shed 5 bases and J 7 bases; nucleotides not matched to a gene: 7. Germline loops: CDR1 SQVTM, CDR2 ANQGSEA. CDR3 sequence reads: CSVRDSGGEKLFF. As DNA, the CDR3 is TGCAGCGTTAGGGACAGCGGAGGTGAAAAACTGTTTTTT.